Presented here are 13 T cell receptor beta chains from one specimen sequenced in a study of blood T cell repertoires in COVID-19 (dated by TCRdb to between 2020 and 2021). The protocol used for the library was the immunoSEQ multiplex PCR assay. TCRdb's version of the immuneACCESS table is confined to in-frame rearrangements and falls short of the full clone set. An unresolved V gene accounts for under half of the shortfall where checked; the remainder is of unknown origin. The sample table lists approximately 500,000 clones, 75% to 90% of them with a count of one. The ten most abundant clones make up about 3% of the sample. Source material: peripheral blood. The receptor set was obtained from a human donor in a cohort sampled during active COVID-19.

V and J are TRBV29-1 and TRBJ2-6, with D possibly matching TRBD2 (5 bases). The CDR3 runs to 15 residues. Germline V lookup: CDR1 SQVTM, CDR2 ANQGSEA. V lost 4 bases and J lost 4, with 14 bases in between. The CDR3 nucleotides are TGCAGCGTTGTCGGGCTACTAGGAGGGGCCAACGTCCTGACTTTC. This sequence encodes CSVVGLLGGANVLTF. Variable domain in full (rest from reference TRBV29-1 and TRBJ2-6): SAVISQKPSRDICQRGTSLTIQCQVDSQVTMMFWYRQQPGQSLTLIATANQGSEATYESGFVIDKFPISRPNLTFSTLTVSNMSPEDSSIYLCSVVGLLGGANVLTFGAGSRLTVL.

CDR3 protein: CASSSPRLAGATDTQYF. The CDR3 bases are TGTGCCAGCAGTTCTCCCAGACTAGCGGGAGCCACAGATACGCAGTATTTT. The chain combines TRBV27 with TRBJ2-3, with TRBD2 matching 12 bases. The germline V gene encodes CDR1 MNHEY and CDR2 SMNVEV (reference sequence). With V trimmed by 4 bases and J by 2 bases, 7 bases remained unmatched. There are 17 residues in the CDR3.

V usage is TRBV7-8 and J usage is TRBJ1-1; a weak D match, TRBD1 (6 bases). Germline CDR1 is SGHVS and CDR2 is FQNEAQ. The CDR3 loop spans 14 amino acids. Trimming cost V 2 bases and J 2 bases, with 9 bases left between them. This chain's CDR3 is CASSLNRVNTEAFF. CDR3 nucleotide sequence: TGTGCCAGCAGCTTAAACAGGGTTAACACTGAAGCTTTCTTT.

The V call is TRBV6-5, the J call TRBJ1-1, with 8 bases matching TRBD1. The CDR3 has 13 amino acids. V trimming: 1 base; J trimming: 13 bases; junction bases outside the gene matches: 8. Germline assignment: CDR1 MNHEY and CDR2 SVGAGI. The CDR3 DNA follows: TGTGCCAGCAGTTACTTCGGACAGGGAAGGTATTTCTTT. Protein: CASSYFGQGRYFF.

J is TRBJ2-5 and V is TRBV5-1, with TRBD2 matching over 12 bases. Germline trimming cut 4 bases from V and 4 bases from J; bases unmatched to any gene: 8. Germline values: CDR1 SGHRS, CDR2 YFSETQ. This CDR3 comprises 16 residues. The CDR3 loop reads CASSHSSGRGGETQYF. The CDR3 coding sequence is TGCGCCAGCAGCCATTCTAGCGGGAGGGGTGGAGAGACCCAGTACTTC.

The chain has TRBV24-1 and TRBJ2-5, with TRBD1 identical over 11 bases. Germline lookup yields CDR1 KGHDR and CDR2 SFDVKD. With V trimmed by 11 bases and J by 3 bases, 10 bases remained unmatched. The CDR3 is made up of 15 amino acids. The CDR3 loop is CAKGDRGSREETQYF. The CDR3 nucleotides read TGTGCCAAGGGGGACAGGGGGTCCCGTGAAGAGACCCAGTACTTC.

V and J are TRBV24-1 and TRBJ2-1, with 7 positions matching TRBD2. J was trimmed by 2 bases and V by 8 bases; bases with no gene match: 5. CDR1 is KGHDR, CDR2 SFDVKD, per germline. The CDR3 length is 14 residues. As DNA, the CDR3 is TGTGCCACCACTCCGGGAGGACCCTACAATGAGCAGTTCTTC. Encoded protein: CATTPGGPYNEQFF.

This clone was counted many times. The V and J genes are TRBV5-4 and TRBJ1-2; TRBD1 matches 12 bases. Germline trimming cut 4 bases from V and 13 bases from J; bases unmatched to any gene: 11. In germline, CDR1 is SGHNT, CDR2 YYREEE (reference sequence). The CDR3 has 14 residues. The CDR3 nucleotides are TGTGCCAGCAGCCCCTCCCCGGGACAGGGGGCGTGCACCTTC. Amino acid sequence: CASSPSPGQGACTF.

This clone is a singleton in its sample. The chain links TRBV25-1 to TRBJ2-7; 7 nucleotides match TRBD1. Germline V gene lookup returns CDR1 MGHDK and CDR2 SYGVNS. CDR3 length: 14 amino acids. Trimming removed 5 bases from V and 6 bases from J; junction bases left unmatched: 10. In DNA, the CDR3 is TGTGCCAGCAGTCCTCGGACAGGAGCTTTCGAGCAGTACTTC. This sequence encodes CASSPRTGAFEQYF.

The chain is built from TRBV11-3 and TRBJ2-2; tentatively, D is TRBD2 (5 bases). V lost 1 base to trimming and J lost 1 base, with 7 bases between them. Germline lookup yields CDR1 SGHNT and CDR2 YENEEA. This CDR3 region has 15 residues. In nucleotides, the CDR3 is TGTGCCAGCAGCTTAGGAGGGAGGAACACCGGGGAGCTGTTTTTT. Translating it yields CASSLGGRNTGELFF. Full variable domain (missing parts from reference TRBV11-3 and TRBJ2-2): EAGVVQSPRYKIIEKKQPVAFWCNPISGHNTLYWYLQNLGQGPELLIRYENEEAVDDSQLPKDRFSAERLKGVDSTLKIQPAELGDSAVYLCASSLGGRNTGELFFGEGSRLTVL.

This clone was observed a single time. The gene calls are TRBV30 and TRBJ2-3, with 7 bases matching TRBD2. The V and J ends lost 3 bases and 3 bases, in that order; junction bases with no gene match: 0. Germline V gene sequence: CDR1 GTSNPN, CDR2 SVGIG (reference sequence). The CDR3 covers 12 residues. The CDR3 nucleotides are TGTGCCTGGAGGGGAGGGACAGATACGCAGTATTTT. Encoded protein: CAWRGGTDTQYF. Variable domain in full (rest from reference TRBV30 and TRBJ2-3): SQTIHQWPATLVQPVGSPLSLECTVEGTSNPNLYWYRQAAGRGLQLLFYSVGIGQISSEVPQNLSASRPQDRQFILSSKKLLLSDSGFYLCAWRGGTDTQYFGPGTRLTVL.

The chain employs TRBV5-1 and TRBJ2-7; tentative D call: TRBD2 (7 bases). The CDR3 is 15 residues long. CDR1 SGHRS and CDR2 YFSETQ come from the germline V gene. V was pared by 0 bases and J by 4 bases, with 14 bases between. The DNA for the CDR3 is TGCGCCAGCAGCTTGGATGGGGGGGCGCGATACGAGCAGTACTTC. Translating it yields CASSLDGGARYEQYF. Complete variable domain (other parts from reference TRBV5-1 and TRBJ2-7): KAGVTQTPRYLIKTRGQQVTLSCSPISGHRSVSWYQQTPGQGLQFLFEYFSETQRNKGNFPGRFSGRQFSNSRSEMNVSTLELGDSALYLCASSLDGGARYEQYFGPGTRLTVT.

The V call is TRBV5-6, the J call TRBJ1-3; D not certain. This CDR3 has 12 residues. CDR1 is SGHDT, CDR2 YYEEEE, per germline. This chain's CDR3 is CASASSGNTIYF. CDR3 nucleotides: TGTGCATCTGCGAGCTCTGGAAACACCATATATTTT. The whole variable domain, remainder taken from reference TRBV5-6 and TRBJ1-3, is DAGVTQSPTHLIKTRGQQVTLRCSPKSGHDTVSWYQQALGQGPQFIFQYYEEEERQRGNFPDRFSGHQFPNYSSELNVNALLLGDSALYLCASASSGNTIYFGEGSWLTVV.